Sequencing of this TCR beta chain was carried out in a study of OX40 agonist ivuxolimab in advanced cancers. At the level of the study: Patients in the trial were receiving intravenous ivuxolimab every 2 weeks, at doses of 0.01 to 10 mg/kg. Overall study results and limits: Among T cells, CD8+ cells averaged more expanded clones than CD4+ cells.

Worth noting for this clone: Its antigen is unknown. Other DNA sequences in this sample translate to the same CDR3.

Germline V gives CDR1 SGHTA, CDR2 FQGNSA. Trimming took off 1 base at V and 0 bases at J, with 4 bases between the two ends. The CDR3 has 14 residues. Profiling relied on immunoSEQ multiplex PCR, and the TCRdb table lists in-frame clones only, not all of them. The table includes some 62,000 clones, 70% to 90% detected once. The rearrangement joins TRBV7-2 to TRBJ1-3; unclear D gene. The receptor's source is an adult with an advanced solid tumor such as melanoma, head and neck, liver or kidney cancer. Sequences were derived from CD4+ or CD8+ T cells sorted from blood, sampled in a trial of the OX40 agonist ivuxolimab. The CDR3 nucleotides are TGTGCCAGCAGCTTAGGGACCTCTGGAAACACCATATATTTT. Translated, it gives CASSLGTSGNTIYF.